This TCR beta chain emerged from a study of blood T cell repertoires in COVID-19. Across the study: Acute-phase and convalescent COVID-19 samples originated in the United States, Italy and Spain. PBMCs, B-cell-depleted T cells, or T cells provided the cDNA or gDNA that made up the material.

TCRdb's table, derived via immunoSEQ multiplex PCR, lists solely in-frame clones and lacks some. The top ten clones hold over 3.5% of a sample with 250,000 to 300,000 clones, over 80% of them seen once. The CDR3 length is 13 residues. V gave up 7 bases and J gave up 5 bases, with 13 bases separating them. CDR1 KGHDR and CDR2 SFDVKD come from the germline V gene. Sequenced: peripheral blood. The chain joins TRBV24-1 to TRBJ1-1; D might be TRBD1 (5 bases). The TCR was taken from a woman between 40 and 50 years old with acute or convalescent COVID-19. DNA for the CDR3: TGTGCCACCAGAGGAACAGGCGGAACTGAAGCTTTCTTT. Amino acids: CATRGTGGTEAFF.